A selection of T cell receptor beta chains follows, all from one sample in a study of blood T cell repertoires in COVID-19. Profiling relied on immunoSEQ multiplex PCR, and the TCRdb table lists in-frame clones only, not all of them. This table has under 250,000 clones, under 95% appearing once. The sample taken for sequencing was peripheral blood. The receptors stem from a man younger than 45 with acute or convalescent COVID-19. The CDR3 runs from the conserved cysteine through the conserved F or W. D genes are given only for firm matches. Size tells how often a clone was seen (once, few, many) or the class of an expanded clone, and some rows leave it out.

>once|TRBV19|NA|TRBJ2-6
CASTEGGAGANVLTF
TGTGCCAGTACCGAAGGGGGGGCTGGGGCCAACGTCCTGACTTTC
>NA|TRBV24-1|NA|TRBJ2-3
CATSDSGDTQYF
TGTGCCACCAGTGACTCCGGAGATACGCAGTATTTT
>once|TRBV2|TRBD1|TRBJ1-2
CASRPGQADYGYTF
TGTGCCAGCAGGCCGGGACAGGCCGACTATGGCTACACCTTC
>NA|TRBV28|TRBD1|TRBJ1-6
CASRPGQGNSPLHF
TGTGCCAGCAGACCCGGACAGGGGAATTCACCCCTCCACTTT
>NA|TRBV28|TRBD2|TRBJ2-1
CASSQISGASEQFF
TGTGCCAGCAGCCAAATTAGCGGGGCTAGTGAGCAGTTCTTC
>NA|TRBV4-2|TRBD1|TRBJ1-3
CASSQEGTGVTGNTIYF
TGTGCCAGCAGCCAAGAGGGGACAGGGGTAACTGGAAACACCATATATTTT
>NA|TRBV19|TRBD1|TRBJ1-5
CASSSGQGNQPQHF
TGTGCCAGTAGTTCGGGACAGGGGAATCAGCCCCAGCATTTT
>NA|TRBV2|TRBD1|TRBJ2-6
CASTKDRGTNVNVLTF
TGTGCCAGCACTAAGGACAGGGGGACTAACGTCAACGTCCTGACTTTC
>NA|TRBV7-9|NA|TRBJ2-5
CASSPQGLKETQYF
TGTGCCAGCAGCCCACAGGGATTAAAAGAGACCCAGTACTTC
>NA|TRBV3-1/TRBV3-2|TRBD1|TRBJ2-4
CASSLRTGVASGKNIQYF
TGTGCCAGCAGCCTCAGGACAGGGGTGGCTTCCGGCAAAAACATTCAGTACTTC
>once|TRBV3-1/TRBV3-2|NA|TRBJ2-7
CASSQDNSHYEQYF
TGTGCCAGCAGCCAAGATAACTCCCACTACGAGCAGTACTTC
>NA|TRBV28|TRBD2|TRBJ2-2
CASISGRGDTGELFF
TGTGCCAGCATTAGCGGGAGGGGCGACACCGGGGAGCTGTTTTTT
>NA|TRBV2|NA|TRBJ1-2
CASSQGRDYGYTF
TGTGCCAGCAGCCAAGGTCGGGACTATGGCTACACCTTC
>NA|TRBV11-2|NA|TRBJ2-7
CASSLGVSSPYEQYF
TGTGCCAGCAGCTTAGGAGTTAGCTCTCCCTACGAGCAGTACTTC
>once|TRBV25-1|TRBD1|TRBJ1-1
CASTRDRGLSEAFF
TGTGCCAGTACTAGGGACAGGGGATTGTCTGAAGCTTTCTTT
>NA|TRBV18|NA|TRBJ2-2
CASSPTARDSSTGELFF
TGTGCCAGCTCACCAACAGCACGGGATTCGAGCACCGGGGAGCTGTTTTTT
>NA|TRBV6-5|NA|TRBJ1-4
CASRRTDEKLFF
TGTGCCAGCAGGCGGACAGACGAAAAACTGTTTTTT
>NA|TRBV2|TRBD1|TRBJ2-5
CASSEAPTGQETQYF
TGTGCCAGCAGTGAAGCACCGACAGGGCAAGAGACCCAGTACTTC
>NA|TRBV6-5|NA|TRBJ1-5
CASTKRQNGQPQHF
TGTGCCAGCACGAAGAGGCAGAATGGCCAGCCCCAGCATTTT
>NA|TRBV7-9|TRBD1|TRBJ1-2
CASSPGQNYGYTF
TGTGCCAGCAGCCCGGGACAGAACTATGGCTACACCTTC
>NA|TRBV18|NA|TRBJ2-3
CASSPRVSDTQYF
TGTGCCAGCTCCCCTCGGGTTTCAGATACGCAGTATTTT
>NA|TRBV27|NA|TRBJ1-2
CASSQGEGYGYTF
TGTGCCAGCAGCCAGGGTGAAGGCTATGGCTACACCTTC
>NA|TRBV10-1|NA|TRBJ2-7
CASSKGDLPYEQYF
TGCGCCAGCAGTAAGGGGGACCTACCCTACGAGCAGTACTTC
>NA|TRBV19|NA|TRBJ2-3
CASRIDGTDTQYF
TGTGCCAGCAGGATCGATGGCACAGATACGCAGTATTTT
>NA|TRBV27|NA|TRBJ2-1
CASSFRDSRNNEQFF
TGTGCCAGCAGTTTCCGGGACTCCCGAAACAATGAGCAGTTCTTC
>NA|TRBV5-1|NA|TRBJ1-1
CASSGGGSTEAFF
TGCGCCAGCAGTGGGGGGGGTTCCACTGAAGCTTTCTTT
>NA|TRBV5-1|TRBD2|TRBJ2-1
CASSKGLARDGEQFF
TGCGCCAGCAGCAAGGGACTAGCTCGAGACGGCGAGCAGTTCTTC
>NA|TRBV5-5|NA|TRBJ2-3
CASEGDTDTQYF
TGTGCCAGCGAGGGGGACACAGATACGCAGTATTTT
>NA|TRBV10-1|NA|TRBJ1-6
CASSDRVDSPLHF
TGCGCCAGCAGTGACAGGGTGGATTCACCCCTCCACTTT
>NA|TRBV9|TRBD1|TRBJ2-2
CASKEGATTGELFF
TGTGCCAGCAAAGAGGGGGCGACCACCGGGGAGCTGTTTTTT
>few|TRBV7-9|NA|TRBJ2-4
CASSPRVGTPGGKNIQYF
TGTGCCAGCAGCCCACGAGTGGGTACCCCCGGGGGCAAAAACATTCAGTACTTC
>NA|TRBV28|NA|TRBJ2-1
CASSSGFTYNEQFF
TGTGCCAGCAGCTCCGGGTTTACCTACAATGAGCAGTTCTTC
>NA|TRBV4-1|NA|TRBJ1-2
CASSQPGTYGYTF
TGCGCCAGCAGCCAACCTGGCACCTATGGCTACACCTTC
>NA|TRBV18|TRBD1|TRBJ2-3
CASSPVTGMDTQYF
TGTGCCAGCTCACCAGTGACAGGGATGGATACGCAGTATTTT
>NA|TRBV6-5|NA|TRBJ1-6
CASSLDRQNSPLHF
TGTGCCAGCAGTCTTGACAGGCAAAATTCACCCCTCCACTTT
>NA|TRBV5-8|TRBD2|TRBJ2-7
CASPLPGLAFASVYEQYF
TGTGCCAGCCCACTCCCGGGACTAGCTTTTGCCTCTGTCTACGAGCAGTACTTC
>once|TRBV7-2|NA|TRBJ2-7
CASSLQGLEQYF
TGTGCCAGCAGCTTACAGGGGCTCGAGCAGTACTTC
>NA|TRBV7-2|TRBD1|TRBJ1-1
CASSSDRTTGSTEAFF
TGTGCCAGCAGCTCGGACAGGACGACCGGAAGCACTGAAGCTTTCTTT
>NA|TRBV5-1|NA|TRBJ2-3
CASSSGTYITDTQYF
TGCGCCAGCAGCTCCGGGACTTATATCACAGATACGCAGTATTTT
>NA|TRBV11-3|NA|TRBJ2-2
CASSSGRAPGELFF
TGTGCCAGCAGCTCGGGAAGGGCTCCCGGGGAGCTGTTTTTT
>NA|TRBV9|TRBD1|TRBJ2-2
CASSVEDRGHGELFF
TGTGCCAGCAGCGTAGAGGACAGGGGGCACGGGGAGCTGTTTTTT
>NA|TRBV19|NA|TRBJ2-3
CASSPSGADTQYF
TGTGCCAGTAGTCCCTCAGGGGCAGATACGCAGTATTTT
>NA|TRBV30|NA|TRBJ2-1
CAWTPWTETNEQFF
TGTGCCTGGACACCCTGGACAGAAACGAATGAGCAGTTCTTC
>NA|TRBV9|TRBD1|TRBJ2-3
CASSVRGYGTEAPDTQYF
TGTGCCAGCAGCGTAAGAGGCTATGGGACAGAGGCGCCAGATACGCAGTATTTT
>NA|TRBV6-5|NA|TRBJ1-1
CASRPTGLKNTEAFF
TGTGCCAGCAGGCCCACAGGGTTAAAGAACACTGAAGCTTTCTTT
>NA|TRBV27|TRBD1|TRBJ1-1
CASSFSGQGQAFF
TGTGCCAGCAGCTTCTCGGGACAGGGACAAGCTTTCTTT